One and the same sample provided the 23 T cell receptor beta chains below, sequenced in a study of regulatory T cells in long-lasting Graves disease. The time point was: newly diagnosed GD, antithyroid drugs for less than 3 months. Scientists built the TCR library using RNA that was extracted from PBMCs. CDR3-region Arm-PCR and iRepertoire HTBI primers produced the TCR beta libraries. MiXCR, applied by TCRdb to the multiplex PCR reads, yields one record per CDR3 protein. The sample contains roughly 420,000 distinct CDR3 sequences, roughly 16% of which appear only once. The source was peripheral blood mononuclear cells (PBMCs), collected at new diagnosis, from a patient treated with antithyroid drugs. These receptors were obtained from a female donor with Graves disease.

This chain connects TRBV7-9 to TRBJ2-5; D is unresolved. Germline V lookup: CDR1 SEHNR, CDR2 FQNEAQ (reference sequence). V lost 1 base and J 4 bases, leaving 10 bases between the germline ends. The CDR3 extends over 14 amino acids. CDR3 nucleotide sequence: TGTGCCAGCAGCTTAGTTACTCGAGCAGAGACCCAGTACTTC. Protein sequence: CASSLVTRAETQYF.

This clonotype was detected a few times. The chain has TRBV5-5 and TRBJ2-2; 9 nucleotides agree with TRBD2. The V segment lost 0 bases and the J segment 3 bases; nucleotides outside the gene matches: 3. CDR1 and CDR2 (germline): SGHKS, YYEKEE (reference sequence). The CDR3 sequence is 16 residues long. The CDR3 loop reads CASSLEAGGDTGELFF. DNA of the CDR3: TGTGCCAGCAGCTTGGAGGCGGGGGGGGACACCGGGGAGCTGTTTTTT.

The CDR3 coding sequence is TGTGCCAGCACCCCTCCCACCTATAGCACAGATACGCAGTATTTT. It yields the protein CASTPPTYSTDTQYF. The gene calls are TRBV28 and TRBJ2-3, with unresolved D. The CDR3 extends over 15 amino acids. CDR1 is MDHEN, CDR2 SYDVKM, per germline. Trimming took 7 bases from V and 0 from J, leaving 14 bases between them.

The rearrangement uses TRBV11-3 and TRBJ1-1; D remains unclear. The germline V and J ends were trimmed by 0 bases and 6 bases, with 8 bases remaining between them. Germline-derived CDR1 and CDR2 are SGHNT and YENEEA. This CDR3 has 13 amino acids. DNA for the CDR3: TGTGCCAGCAGCTTAGATCTGGGGTCTGAAGCTTTCTTT. As protein: CASSLDLGSEAFF. The variable domain in full, with the rest retrieved from reference TRBV11-3 and TRBJ1-1, is EAGVVQSPRYKIIEKKQPVAFWCNPISGHNTLYWYLQNLGQGPELLIRYENEEAVDDSQLPKDRFSAERLKGVDSTLKIQPAELGDSAVYLCASSLDLGSEAFFGQGTRLTVV.

The sample holds many counts of this clonotype. The rearrangement uses TRBV13 and TRBJ1-5; 7 nucleotides align to TRBD1. The CDR3 loop spans 15 amino acids. V was pared by 4 bases and J by 0 bases, with 3 bases of the junction left unmatched. CDR1 and CDR2 from the germline V gene are PRHDT and FYEKMQ (reference sequence). Here the CDR3 reads CASSSQGDSNQPQHF. The CDR3 DNA is TGTGCCAGCAGCTCGCAGGGGGATAGCAATCAGCCCCAGCATTTT. The variable domain in full, completed from reference TRBV13 and TRBJ1-5, reads AAGVIQSPRHLIKEKRETATLKCYPIPRHDTVYWYQQGPGQDPQFLISFYEKMQSDKGSIPDRFSAQQFSDYHSELNMSSLELGDSALYFCASSSQGDSNQPQHFGDGTRLSIL.

This clonotype was seen more than once but under ten times. Since a much larger clone is just one base distant, this may be a read error. Since no conserved phenylalanine or tryptophan closes the CDR3, a read error is the likely cause. This rearrangement joins TRBV5-1 to TRBJ2-3; 10 bases map to TRBD2. The CDR3 consists of 16 residues. CDR1 is SGHRS, CDR2 YFSETQ, per germline. J lost 2 bases, V lost 2 bases, and 5 bases had no gene match. This CDR3 is CASSLLAGTTTDTQYL. The CDR3 region has the DNA TGCGCCAGCAGCTTACTAGCGGGAACGACCACAGATACGCAGTATCTT.

This clonotype has ten or more counts. The rearrangement joins TRBV2 to TRBJ1-6; unclear D gene. This CDR3 is built from 14 residues. The V end was cut by 6 bases, the J end by 10 bases, with 16 bases between. In germline, CDR1 is SNHLY, CDR2 FYNNEI. The DNA for the CDR3 is TGTGCCAGCAGCGAGAGGCTTTTGGGATCACCCCTCCACTTT. Encoded protein: CASSERLLGSPLHF.

The V gene is TRBV20-1, the J gene TRBJ1-1; D might be TRBD1 (6 bases). The V gene's germline CDR1 is DFQATT and CDR2 SNEGSKA (reference sequence). V was trimmed by 4 bases and J by 4 bases, leaving 13 bases between them. There are 13 residues in the CDR3. The CDR3 sequence is CSATLDSPTEAFF. CDR3 bases: TGCAGTGCTACCCTGGACAGTCCCACTGAAGCTTTCTTT.

This clonotype was observed at least ten times. This CDR3 is CASSQDGGVFTDTQYF. The CDR3 DNA follows: TGTGCCAGCAGCCAAGATGGCGGGGTGTTCACAGATACGCAGTATTTT. The chain links TRBV14 to TRBJ2-3, with D tentatively TRBD2 (6 bases). This CDR3 is 16 amino acids long. CDR1 is SGHDN and CDR2 is FVKESK in the germline V gene. Deletions cut 0 bases from V and 2 bases from J, with 12 bases between. Filled out from reference TRBV14 and TRBJ2-3, the complete variable domain reads EAGVTQFPSHSVIEKGQTVTLRCDPISGHDNLYWYRRVMGKEIKFLLHFVKESKQDESGMPNNRFLAERTGGTYSTLKVQPAELEDSGVYFCASSQDGGVFTDTQYFGPGTRLTVL.

A word on this clonotype: A much larger clonotype is one base distant, so this may be a read error. The chain employs TRBV28 and TRBJ1-5; possible D gene TRBD1, 6 bases. CDR3 size: 13 residues. Germline V gives CDR1 MDHEN, CDR2 SYDVKM. Here the CDR3 reads CVSSRTDLEPQHF. CDR3 in DNA: TGTGTCAGCAGTCGGACAGACTTGGAGCCCCAGCATTTT.

In its sample, this clonotype was seen many times. As DNA, the CDR3 is TGCAGTGCTAGAGACGGAGGGAACACAGATACGCAGTATTTT. Translating it yields CSARDGGNTDTQYF. The V call is TRBV20-1, the J call TRBJ2-3; tentatively, D is TRBD2 (6 bases). The CDR3 covers 14 residues. Trimming pared 0 bases from V and 2 bases from J, leaving 9 bases between. CDR1 and CDR2 from the germline V gene are DFQATT and SNEGSKA (reference sequence).

This clonotype was seen only a few times. The V gene is TRBV20-1, the J gene TRBJ2-5, with a tentative D call TRBD2 (6 bases). The germline CDR1 and CDR2 sequences are DFQATT and SNEGSKA (reference sequence). With 7 bases removed from V and 2 bases from J, the gap between germline ends came to 14 bases. The CDR3 loop spans 13 amino acids. DNA of the CDR3: TGCAGTGTTAGCGGCCTCACTCAAGAGACCCAGTACTTC. Encoded protein: CSVSGLTQETQYF.

The chain combines TRBV7-3 with TRBJ2-6; no clear D gene. The V gene lost 4 bases and the J gene lost 0 bases, with 10 bases spanning the gap. This CDR3 has 16 residues. CDR1 and CDR2 (germline): SGHTA, FQGTGA. The DNA of the CDR3 is TGTGCCAGCAGCTATGATACTAACTCTGGGGCCAACGTCCTGACTTTC. Translated, it gives CASSYDTNSGANVLTF.

This chain links TRBV7-2 with TRBJ2-4; possible D gene TRBD1, 6 bases. Germline V gene sequence: CDR1 SGHTA, CDR2 FQGNSA. V gave up 2 bases and J gave up 3 bases, with 14 bases separating them. This CDR3 region has 16 residues. CDR3 residues: CASSLRTDPVKNIQYF. The CDR3 nucleotides are TGTGCCAGCAGCTTAAGGACAGATCCTGTCAAAAACATTCAGTACTTC.

In its sample, this clonotype was seen many times. The chain uses TRBV28 and TRBJ2-5; either TRBD1 or TRBD2 may fit D (6 bases each). CDR1 and CDR2 (germline): MDHEN, SYDVKM. There are 14 residues in the CDR3. V lost 5 bases to trimming and J lost 3 bases, with 13 bases between them. CDR3 loop: CASSPPGAEETQYF. DNA of the CDR3: TGTGCCAGCAGTCCTCCGGGGGCGGAAGAGACCCAGTACTTC.

V usage is TRBV7-9 and J usage is TRBJ1-3; weak D call: TRBD1 (6 bases). The germline V gene has CDR1 SEHNR and CDR2 FQNEAQ (reference sequence). Between the trimmed V and J ends, which lost 6 bases and 4 bases, there was a span of 13 bases. The CDR3 has 14 residues. The CDR3 region is CASRQTGNGNTIYF. The CDR3 nucleotides are TGTGCCAGCAGACAAACAGGGAACGGAAACACCATATATTTT.

This clonotype occurred many times. This sequence joins TRBV15 and TRBJ1-5, with 7 bases identical to TRBD1. J lost 2 bases, V lost 3 bases, and 10 bases had no gene match. Per germline, CDR1 LNHNV and CDR2 YYDKDF (reference sequence). The CDR3 contains 17 residues. The CDR3 nucleotides are TGTGCCACCAGCAGGGCCGGACAGGACCTTGGCAATCAGCCCCAGCATTTT. Protein product: CATSRAGQDLGNQPQHF.

This clonotype showed up many times. Possible read error: a much larger clone is one base away. V usage is TRBV2 and J usage is TRBJ1-1, with 8 bases fitting TRBD1. The trim removed 5 bases at V and 0 bases at J, leaving 2 bases unmatched. Germline CDR1 reads SNHLY; CDR2 reads FYNNEI. The CDR3 consists of 14 residues. The CDR3 loop reads CASSWTGMNTEAFF. The DNA for the CDR3 is TGTGCCAGCAGTTGGACAGGGATGAACACTGAAGCTTTCTTT.

This clonotype was seen more than once but under ten times. V usage is TRBV29-1 and J usage is TRBJ2-6; 10 nucleotides agree with TRBD1. From germline, CDR1 is SQVTM and CDR2 ANQGSEA. The CDR3 sequence is 16 residues long. V lost 6 bases and J lost 2; bases outside the gene matches: 7. The CDR3 DNA sequence: TGCAGCGTCACCGGGACAGGGGTGACTGGGGCCAACGTCCTGACTTTC. It codes for CSVTGTGVTGANVLTF.

There are many counts of this clonotype. This rearrangement joins TRBV2 to TRBJ1-5; TRBD1 matches at 11 bases. Unmatched junction bases numbered 6, after V lost 6 bases and J lost 2 bases. This CDR3 region has 16 residues. CDR1 and CDR2 from the germline V gene are SNHLY and FYNNEI. CDR3 region: CASRRGQGEGNQPQHF. The CDR3 DNA reads TGTGCCAGCAGGAGGGGACAGGGGGAGGGCAATCAGCCCCAGCATTTT.

This clonotype was counted ten times or more. The chain uses TRBV19 and TRBJ2-3, with TRBD1 matching 9 bases. With V trimmed by 3 bases and J by 12 bases, 4 bases remained unmatched. Germline lookup yields CDR1 LNHDA and CDR2 SQIVND (reference sequence). This CDR3 is 12 amino acids long. The CDR3 DNA reads TGTGCCAGTAGTATTCGGACAGGGGAACAGTATTTT. Protein: CASSIRTGEQYF.

The chain employs TRBV27 and TRBJ2-5; D is unresolved. V was cut by 2 bases and J by 3 bases, with 7 bases left in between. The CDR3 has 13 residues. The germline CDR1 and CDR2 sequences are MNHEY and SMNVEV (reference sequence). CDR3 nucleotide sequence: TGTGCCAGCAGTTTACCGGAAGAAGAGACCCAGTACTTC. Its protein product is CASSLPEEETQYF.

This clonotype was recorded many times. The chain uses TRBV3-1 and TRBJ1-6; no reliable D call. V was shortened by 1 base and J by 0 bases, with 4 bases between the two germline ends. CDR1 and CDR2 (germline): LGHDT, YNNKEL (reference sequence). The CDR3 spans 15 residues. The CDR3 is CASSQASSYNSPLHF. The CDR3 DNA reads as TGTGCCAGCAGCCAAGCTAGCTCCTATAATTCACCCCTCCACTTT.